This T cell receptor (beta chain) was sequenced for a study of read filtering for tumor transcriptome and immune sequencing. Study information: RNA-seq yielded only roughly 75 to 1273 TCR reads, IR-seq about 3.5 to 10.27 million.

There are a few counts of this clonotype. CDR1 and CDR2 (germline): LGHDT, YNNKEL (reference sequence). This CDR3 has 15 amino acids. Trimming cost V 3 bases and J 4 bases, with 15 bases left between them. From 400 to 450 ng of RNA, a library with molecular barcoded alpha/delta and beta/gamma adaptors was made. One entry per CDR3 protein results from TCRdb running MiXCR on the reads. This sample has about 93,000 distinct CDR3 sequences; approximately 21% occur once, and the top ten carry 9.5% to 12%. The rearrangement joins TRBV3-1 to TRBJ2-5; TRBD1 is a possible D gene (5 bases). Specimen: a population of CD138-negative cells sorted from bone marrow. The clonotype was recovered from a donor older than 35 with multiple myeloma. CDR3 sequence reads: CASSHRTYYLETQYF. CDR3 nucleotides: TGTGCCAGCAGCCACCGGACATACTATTTAGAGACCCAGTACTTC.